These T cell receptor beta chains were read from a single sample in a study of monozygotic twins with cystic fibrosis. Only in-frame clones appear in the TCRdb table, and some are missing; sequencing was by immunoSEQ multiplex PCR. The sample comprises some 15,000 clones, 70% to 90% of which are singletons, and more than 0.85% rests with the top ten. Input material: blood. These receptors were collected from a boy aged 5-17 years with cystic fibrosis. Each CDR3 is given with its conserved first and last residue. The D gene is left open where the match is weak. Expanded clones get a size class; other rows say once, few or many, or leave the size out.

cdr3_length: 14; v_call: TRBV5-5; j_call: TRBJ2-7; d_call: NA; clone_size: NA; cdr3_aa: CASSLTGGQNEQYF; cdr3_nt: TGTGCCAGCAGCTTGACCGGGGGACAAAACGAGCAGTACTTC
cdr3_length: 15; v_call: TRBV7-9; j_call: TRBJ2-5; d_call: TRBD1; clone_size: NA; cdr3_aa: CASSLGDSSQETQYF; cdr3_nt: TGTGCCAGCAGCTTGGGGGACAGTAGCCAAGAGACCCAGTACTTC
cdr3_length: 13; v_call: TRBV28; j_call: TRBJ1-5; d_call: NA; clone_size: NA; cdr3_aa: CASSWDSNQPQHF; cdr3_nt: TGTGCCAGCAGTTGGGATAGCAATCAGCCCCAGCATTTT
cdr3_length: 15; v_call: TRBV27; j_call: TRBJ1-2; d_call: NA; clone_size: NA; cdr3_aa: CASSLNSQPNYGYTF; cdr3_nt: TGTGCCAGCAGTTTAAACAGCCAACCTAACTATGGCTACACCTTC
cdr3_length: 13; v_call: TRBV28; j_call: TRBJ2-2; d_call: NA; clone_size: once; cdr3_aa: CASSPRNTGELFF; cdr3_nt: TGTGCCAGCAGTCCAAGAAACACCGGGGAGCTGTTTTTT
cdr3_length: 12; v_call: TRBV7-9; j_call: TRBJ1-5; d_call: NA; clone_size: NA; cdr3_aa: CASSLEGQPQHF; cdr3_nt: TGTGCCAGCAGCTTAGAGGGTCAGCCCCAGCATTTT
cdr3_length: 14; v_call: TRBV28; j_call: TRBJ2-7; d_call: TRBD2; clone_size: NA; cdr3_aa: CASTEAGGPYEQYF; cdr3_nt: TGTGCCAGCACCGAAGCGGGAGGGCCCTACGAGCAGTACTTC
cdr3_length: 17; v_call: TRBV4-1; j_call: TRBJ2-3; d_call: NA; clone_size: once; cdr3_aa: CASSQDDGGEITDTQYF; cdr3_nt: TGCGCCAGCAGCCAAGATGATGGCGGGGAAATCACAGATACGCAGTATTTT
cdr3_length: 14; v_call: TRBV18; j_call: TRBJ1-1; d_call: TRBD1; clone_size: once; cdr3_aa: CASSPTGAGTEAFF; cdr3_nt: TGTGCCAGCTCACCTACAGGGGCTGGGACTGAAGCTTTCTTT
cdr3_length: 15; v_call: TRBV30; j_call: TRBJ1-6; d_call: NA; clone_size: once; cdr3_aa: CAWSGHLGLVSPLHF; cdr3_nt: TGTGCCTGGAGTGGACACCTTGGGCTCGTTTCACCCCTCCACTTT
cdr3_length: 15; v_call: TRBV28; j_call: TRBJ2-3; d_call: TRBD2; clone_size: NA; cdr3_aa: CASIPLAGKQDTQYF; cdr3_nt: TGTGCCAGCATCCCACTAGCGGGGAAACAAGATACGCAGTATTTT
cdr3_length: 18; v_call: TRBV5-4; j_call: TRBJ2-3; d_call: NA; clone_size: NA; cdr3_aa: CASSSESGSGHSTDTQYF; cdr3_nt: TGTGCCAGCAGCTCCGAGAGTGGAAGCGGCCACAGCACAGATACGCAGTATTTT
cdr3_length: 14; v_call: TRBV6-6; j_call: TRBJ1-3; d_call: NA; clone_size: NA; cdr3_aa: CASTQHSSGNTIYF; cdr3_nt: TGTGCCAGCACCCAACATAGCTCTGGAAACACCATATATTTT
cdr3_length: 16; v_call: TRBV7-7; j_call: TRBJ2-5; d_call: TRBD2; clone_size: NA; cdr3_aa: CASSPGTSGPKETQYF; cdr3_nt: TGTGCTAGCAGCCCAGGGACTAGCGGGCCAAAAGAGACCCAGTACTTC
cdr3_length: 16; v_call: TRBV28; j_call: TRBJ2-1; d_call: TRBD1; clone_size: NA; cdr3_aa: CASRRAGQGIYNEQFF; cdr3_nt: TGTGCCAGCAGACGTGCCGGACAGGGCATCTACAATGAGCAGTTCTTC
cdr3_length: 15; v_call: TRBV19; j_call: TRBJ2-7; d_call: NA; clone_size: NA; cdr3_aa: CASIKGGRRGYEQYF; cdr3_nt: TGTGCCAGTATCAAGGGGGGCCGGAGGGGCTACGAGCAGTACTTC
cdr3_length: 16; v_call: TRBV18; j_call: TRBJ2-3; d_call: TRBD2; clone_size: NA; cdr3_aa: CASSPPGTTSTDTQYF; cdr3_nt: TGTGCCAGCTCACCACCTGGGACTACTAGCACAGATACGCAGTATTTT
cdr3_length: 15; v_call: TRBV7-9; j_call: TRBJ1-2; d_call: NA; clone_size: NA; cdr3_aa: CASSLGFEQAIGYTF; cdr3_nt: TGTGCCAGCAGCTTAGGATTTGAACAGGCAATCGGCTACACCTTC
cdr3_length: 13; v_call: TRBV5-1; j_call: TRBJ2-2; d_call: NA; clone_size: once; cdr3_aa: CASSYPITGELFF; cdr3_nt: TGCGCCAGCAGCTACCCAATCACCGGGGAGCTGTTTTTT
cdr3_length: 13; v_call: TRBV7-9; j_call: TRBJ1-1; d_call: NA; clone_size: NA; cdr3_aa: CASSSPLNTEAFF; cdr3_nt: TGTGCCAGCAGCTCTCCACTGAACACTGAAGCTTTCTTT
cdr3_length: 16; v_call: TRBV23-1; j_call: TRBJ1-5; d_call: NA; clone_size: once; cdr3_aa: CASSPTDQYSNQPQHF; cdr3_nt: TGCGCCAGCAGTCCCACCGATCAATATAGCAATCAGCCCCAGCATTTT
cdr3_length: 13; v_call: TRBV14; j_call: TRBJ1-1; d_call: TRBD1; clone_size: NA; cdr3_aa: CASSQTGGTEAFF; cdr3_nt: TGTGCCAGCAGCCAAACAGGGGGGACTGAAGCTTTCTTT
cdr3_length: 12; v_call: TRBV25-1; j_call: TRBJ2-1; d_call: NA; clone_size: NA; cdr3_aa: CASRTSYNEQFF; cdr3_nt: TGTGCCAGCAGGACTAGCTACAATGAGCAGTTCTTC